This is a list of T cell receptor beta chains from one sample in a study of OX40 agonist ivuxolimab in advanced cancers. Measured with immunoSEQ multiplex PCR; TCRdb has only the in-frame clones, and not every one. The sample holds 45,000 to 55,000 clones, approximately 85% seen once. The specimen was CD4+ or CD8+ T cells sorted from blood, collected in a trial of the OX40 agonist ivuxolimab. The receptors originated from an adult with an advanced solid tumor such as melanoma, head and neck, liver or kidney cancer. Both conserved end residues are part of each CDR3.

v_call	j_call	cdr3_aa
TRBV9	TRBJ1-4	CASTKAQGINEKLFF
TRBV2	TRBJ1-4	CASTPRGTGDEKLFF
TRBV6-5	TRBJ1-2	CASRPGQTYGYTF
TRBV6-5	TRBJ2-5	CASSGLEREYF
TRBV28	TRBJ2-3	CASSPPGRTQYF
TRBV25-1	TRBJ2-1	CASSEQGGGSYNEQFF
TRBV7-9	TRBJ2-4	CASSSPAGGRLIQYF
TRBV6-5	TRBJ2-3	CASTSWPRITDTQYF
TRBV5-5	TRBJ1-1	CASSLELIPSTEAFF
TRBV20-1	TRBJ1-1	CSARGAGGAFF
TRBV29-1	TRBJ2-7	CSVRRDRGSYEQYF
TRBV29-1	TRBJ2-1	CSVEATPREQFF
TRBV5-1	TRBJ2-3	CASSSENTQYF
TRBV5-4	TRBJ2-1	CASGAGGPFVLYNEQFF
TRBV10-3	TRBJ2-1	CAIKGEWGGQANEQFF
TRBV7-9	TRBJ2-5	CASQAGVRETQYF
TRBV2	TRBJ2-1	CASNAGQGWNEQFF
TRBV6-6	TRBJ2-1	CASSSGTGGVGNEQFF
TRBV2	TRBJ2-3	CASNGGSTDTQYF
TRBV19	TRBJ1-2	CASSLGGRGRGYTF
TRBV7-9	TRBJ2-7	CASSLRGGFSYEQYF
TRBV2	TRBJ2-5	CASSEARGMTQYF
TRBV6-5	TRBJ2-5	CASSYREEETQYF
TRBV25-1	TRBJ2-2	CASSWTSGSSGELFF
TRBV19	TRBJ2-1	CASSVRYNEQFF
TRBV11-2	TRBJ2-1	CASSLMVEQFF
TRBV9	TRBJ1-2	CASSGRRARVRGGYTF
TRBV6-5	TRBJ1-4	CASSEGQGNEKLFF
TRBV5-8	TRBJ2-7	CASSLGRAGGYEQYF
TRBV28	TRBJ1-6	CASRNRGRDSPLHF
TRBV7-9	TRBJ2-5	CASSWQGRQETQYF
TRBV27	TRBJ2-5	CASGPTGPETQYF
TRBV10-2	TRBJ2-1	CASRRTSGDEQFF